Ten or more counts support the clone carrying this T cell receptor (beta chain). As yet, its antigen is unknown. This CDR3 comprises 13 residues. The germline V gene encodes CDR1 SGHNT and CDR2 YENEEA. V gave up 4 bases and J gave up 0 bases, with 6 bases separating them. One entry per CDR3 protein results from TCRdb running MiXCR on the reads. The sample includes 200,000 to 250,000 distinct CDR3 sequences, 6.5% seen only once; the top ten take around 6%. The data derive from a study of T cell repertoires in cytomegalovirus infection. Study summary: It was the public TCR beta signatures that indicated both CMV infection and matching HLA type. Findings and limits, study-wide: There were carriers of CMV plus the relevant HLA, and cumulative public TCR beta family frequency identified them. Across the ex vivo response, the dominant clonotypes were HLA-C-restricted CMV-specific TCR beta clonotypes.

The receptor was isolated from a human donor in good health (CMV status not recorded). Some clones in this sample may be carry-over from other donors' samples. V and J are TRBV11-3 and TRBJ1-1; D is unresolved. The specimen was PBMCs. The DNA of the CDR3 is TGTGCCAGCAGCTCCTGGATGAACACTGAAGCTTTCTTT. This codes for CASSSWMNTEAFF.